This T cell receptor (beta chain) comes out of a study of tumor and adjacent non-tumor tissue in lung cancer. Overall study findings and caveats: Normal lung showed higher cumulative top 100 clone frequency than tumor.

This clonotype was seen ten or more times. Its antigen is as yet unknown. With 7 bases clipped from V and 4 bases from J, the junction kept 9 bases outside the gene matches. Germline V gives CDR1 MDHEN, CDR2 SYDVKM. This CDR3 contains 15 residues. A modified ARM-PCR protocol with three rounds of nested PCR amplified TCRbeta. TCRdb re-called the multiplex PCR reads through MiXCR, storing one row per CDR3 protein. The data show about 110,000 distinct CDR3 sequences, over 70% seen once. The template was RNA from unsorted bulk tissue. Sequences were obtained from lung tumor tissue. J is TRBJ2-3 and V is TRBV28, with 9 bases identical to TRBD2. The sequence derives from a man between 65 and 85 years old with non-small cell lung cancer. CDR3 protein: CASTPAGGLSDTQYF. In DNA form, the CDR3 reads TGTGCCAGCACCCCAGCGGGGGGTTTATCAGATACGCAGTATTTT.